The present T cell receptor (beta chain) was sequenced within a study of naive CD8 T cells in extremely preterm neonates. TCRdb's copy holds only in-frame clones and misses some; the assay was immunoSEQ multiplex PCR. The sample has about 23,000 clones; about nine tenths are singletons. In this sample, this clone turned up once. What it binds is not known. Extremely preterm births at 23-27 weeks of gestation supplied the samples. Sorted cells: live naive CD8+ T cells, CD45RA+CCR7+, Annexin V-negative. Study conclusions and caveats: Preterm neonate repertoires were significantly less rich by iChao1 than others. Preterm CDR3s were shorter than older groups', with fewer N additions and less trimming.

This CDR3 comprises 10 residues. From germline, CDR1 is SNHLY and CDR2 FYNNEI. V was clipped by 4 bases and J by 6 bases, with 1 base between them. Sequences were obtained from naive CD8+ T cells from cord blood. This TCR was sampled from a boy who was born preterm. This sequence joins TRBV2 and TRBJ2-1; D is undetermined. CDR3 in amino acids: CASSGNEQFF. The CDR3 coding sequence is TGTGCCAGCAGTGGCAATGAGCAGTTCTTC.